These T cell receptor beta chains were read from a single sample in a study of blood T cells in healthy people across ages. TCRdb itself ran the 5' RACE reads through MiXCR, one entry per CDR3 protein. Of about 1.6 million distinct CDR3 sequences in the sample, roughly 32% were seen once. Material for sequencing was blood. These receptors were obtained from a woman aged 25-40 years in good health. Each CDR3 is given with its conserved first and last residue. Fields, in order: CDR3 DNA, CDR3 protein, D gene, V gene, clone size, J gene. The D gene is left open where the match is weak. A clone size is listed for some rows: how often the clone was seen (once, few, many), or a class if it is expanded.

DNA: TGTGCCAGCTTGGGACAGGCGTACAATGAGCAGTTCTTC; CDR3: CASLGQAYNEQFF; D: TRBD1; V: TRBV11-2; size: .; J: TRBJ2-1
DNA: TGCGCCAGCAGTGGGGCAGGGGGCTGGACTGAAGCTTTCTTT; CDR3: CASSGAGGWTEAFF; D: TRBD1; V: TRBV10-2; size: .; J: TRBJ1-1
DNA: TGTGCCAGCAGCACTCGGAGTACGGGCCACTCGGGCGAGCAGTACTTC; CDR3: CASSTRSTGHSGEQYF; D: .; V: TRBV21-1; size: few; J: TRBJ2-7
DNA: TGTGCCAGCAGCTTAAAGCGGGGGACTAGCACAGATACGCAGTATTTT; CDR3: CASSLKRGTSTDTQYF; D: TRBD2; V: TRBV7-9; size: .; J: TRBJ2-3
DNA: TGTGCCACCGGCCTGGGCCGGGGGGGCGCCAGGACAGATACGCAGTATTTT; CDR3: CATGLGRGGARTDTQYF; D: TRBD2; V: TRBV24-1; size: .; J: TRBJ2-3
DNA: TGTGCCAGCAGCCCGGACAGGCAGACCTATGACTACACCTTC; CDR3: CASSPDRQTYDYTF; D: TRBD1; V: TRBV6-6; size: .; J: TRBJ1-2
DNA: TGTGCCAGCAACCGGTTCAATCAGCCCCAGCATTTT; CDR3: CASNRFNQPQHF; D: .; V: TRBV2; size: .; J: TRBJ1-5
DNA: TGCAGTACACAACGGGACAGTGGCTATGGCTACACCTTC; CDR3: CSTQRDSGYGYTF; D: TRBD1; V: TRBV20-1; size: .; J: TRBJ1-2
DNA: TGTGCCAGCAGCTCATCTCGTAGGGGGCTGGACACCGGGGAGCTGTTTTTT; CDR3: CASSSSRRGLDTGELFF; D: TRBD1; V: TRBV5-6; size: few; J: TRBJ2-2
DNA: TGTGCCATCACCCGAGCGCCGCAAGAGACCCAGTACTTC; CDR3: CAITRAPQETQYF; D: .; V: TRBV10-3; size: .; J: TRBJ2-5
DNA: TGTGCCAGGGAAGCACCCCAAGAGACCCAGTACTTC; CDR3: CAREAPQETQYF; D: .; V: TRBV11-2; size: .; J: TRBJ2-5
DNA: TGCGCCAGCAGTGCAAGTGACAGGGCTTCCTACGAGCAGTACTTC; CDR3: CASSASDRASYEQYF; D: TRBD1; V: TRBV10-2; size: .; J: TRBJ2-7
DNA: TGTGCCAGCAGTGCCGGGGCCGAGATTAACTATGGCTACACCTTC; CDR3: CASSAGAEINYGYTF; D: .; V: TRBV28; size: .; J: TRBJ1-2
DNA: TGTGCCAGCAGCACCTTAGTTGGGGGGGCCTCGTGGTTACAATACAATGAGCAGTTCTTC; CDR3: CASSTLVGGASWLQYNEQFF; D: .; V: TRBV21-1; size: few; J: TRBJ2-1
DNA: TGCAGCGTTTTAACTAGCGGCGCCACAGATACGCAGTATTTT; CDR3: CSVLTSGATDTQYF; D: TRBD2; V: TRBV29-1; size: many; J: TRBJ2-3
DNA: TGCGCCAGCAGCCCAAACCAGGAACGAAGTAATTCACCCCTCCACTTT; CDR3: CASSPNQERSNSPLHF; D: .; V: TRBV4-1; size: few; J: TRBJ1-6
DNA: TGTGCCAGCAGCCAAGATTACCGCAGACAAGAGACCCAGTACTTC; CDR3: CASSQDYRRQETQYF; D: .; V: TRBV3-1; size: .; J: TRBJ2-5
DNA: TGCAGTGCTACGTCAGGGTCGGCTGCTGGCTACACCTTC; CDR3: CSATSGSAAGYTF; D: .; V: TRBV20-1; size: .; J: TRBJ1-2
DNA: TGTGCCAGAATAGAACAGGGAGGGCAGTATTTT; CDR3: CARIEQGGQYF; D: .; V: TRBV7-6; size: few; J: TRBJ2-3
DNA: TGCAGTGCTAGTGTCGCTAGCGGGAGGGAGAGCTCCTACAATGAGCAGTTCTTC; CDR3: CSASVASGRESSYNEQFF; D: TRBD2; V: TRBV20-1; size: .; J: TRBJ2-1
DNA: TGTGCCAGCAGCTTAGTTGGTCGGGCTCCTGGGGCCAACGTCCTGACTTTC; CDR3: CASSLVGRAPGANVLTF; D: .; V: TRBV11-2; size: .; J: TRBJ2-6
DNA: TGTGCCCACCCGGAGGGTAACTCCTACGAGCAGTACTTC; CDR3: CAHPEGNSYEQYF; D: .; V: TRBV5-8; size: once; J: TRBJ2-7
DNA: TGTGCCACCAGTGATTTAACAGAGCGGGAGGGTTATGGGCAGTTCTTC; CDR3: CATSDLTEREGYGQFF; D: TRBD2; V: TRBV24-1; size: .; J: TRBJ2-1
DNA: TGTGCCAGCAGTTCCCCGGGACTCAGGCCGGAGGAGCAGTACTTC; CDR3: CASSSPGLRPEEQYF; D: .; V: TRBV27; size: few; J: TRBJ2-7
DNA: TGTGCCAGCAGTTACTTCCAGGGAGGTTCCTACGAGCAGTACTTC; CDR3: CASSYFQGGSYEQYF; D: .; V: TRBV6-5; size: .; J: TRBJ2-7
DNA: TGCGCCAGCAGCTTGGCCAGGGTCAGTTACAATGAGCAGTTCTTC; CDR3: CASSLARVSYNEQFF; D: .; V: TRBV5-1; size: once; J: TRBJ2-1
DNA: TGTGCCAGCAGCTATACAGGGGAAACTGAGCAGTTCTTC; CDR3: CASSYTGETEQFF; D: TRBD1; V: TRBV7-9; size: few; J: TRBJ2-1
DNA: TGTGCCAGCAGGGACATCACCGGGGAGCTGTTTTTT; CDR3: CASRDITGELFF; D: .; V: TRBV7-6; size: .; J: TRBJ2-2
DNA: TGTGCCAGCAGCTTATACTCGAGGGAAGGGAATCAGCCCCAGCATTTT; CDR3: CASSLYSREGNQPQHF; D: .; V: TRBV7-9; size: .; J: TRBJ1-5
DNA: TGTGCCAGCAGTATGGGACAGGGCCCTAATTCACCCCTCCACTTT; CDR3: CASSMGQGPNSPLHF; D: TRBD1; V: TRBV6-1; size: .; J: TRBJ1-6
DNA: TGTGCCAGCAGTTTCCCGACTGTGAGTTCCTACAATGAGCAGTTCTTC; CDR3: CASSFPTVSSYNEQFF; D: .; V: TRBV6-2/TRBV6-3; size: .; J: TRBJ2-1
DNA: TGCAGTGCTCAAATAGCGGGAGGGGTAGCCAAAAACATTCAGTACTTC; CDR3: CSAQIAGGVAKNIQYF; D: TRBD2; V: TRBV20-1; size: .; J: TRBJ2-4
DNA: TGCAGTGCTACCGACCAGGGAATCCCCTACGAGCAGTACTTC; CDR3: CSATDQGIPYEQYF; D: .; V: TRBV20-1; size: few; J: TRBJ2-7
DNA: TGTGCCAGCACCATAAACAGGGGACTAGCGGGAGTCGAGGAGACCCAGTACTTC; CDR3: CASTINRGLAGVEETQYF; D: TRBD2; V: TRBV6-1; size: .; J: TRBJ2-5
DNA: TGTGCCAGCAGTTTGCCCCCCACCGGGACTAGCGGCATCTATGAGCAGTTCTTC; CDR3: CASSLPPTGTSGIYEQFF; D: TRBD2; V: TRBV27; size: .; J: TRBJ2-1
DNA: TGTGCCAGCAGTCTAGCCAACCCAGGGGCGAACACTGAAGCTTTCTTT; CDR3: CASSLANPGANTEAFF; D: .; V: TRBV27; size: few; J: TRBJ1-1
DNA: TGTGCCAGCAACAGCGGTGTCGGGGATGAGCAGTTCTTC; CDR3: CASNSGVGDEQFF; D: .; V: TRBV2; size: .; J: TRBJ2-1
DNA: TGTGCCAGCTCACCAGGGGGCAGCGCTAACTATGGCTACACCTTC; CDR3: CASSPGGSANYGYTF; D: .; V: TRBV18; size: once; J: TRBJ1-2
DNA: TGTGCCAGCAGCTTGAGGGACAGGGAAGTGAATGAGCAGTTCTTC; CDR3: CASSLRDREVNEQFF; D: TRBD1; V: TRBV11-3; size: few; J: TRBJ2-1
DNA: TGTGCCACCAGCAGTCGGCCGGGGGCAGACTATGGCTACGCCTTC; CDR3: CATSSRPGADYGYAF; D: .; V: TRBV15; size: .; J: TRBJ1-2